Below are 29 T cell receptor beta chains sequenced from a single sample in a study of blood T cell repertoires in COVID-19. Clones were sequenced by immunoSEQ multiplex PCR, and TCRdb holds only the in-frame ones, with some missing. The sample lists 250,000 to 350,000 clones; about 91% were seen once. Source material: PBMCs or T cells enriched from blood (not recorded which). These receptors originate from a woman aged 18-30 years who had recovered from COVID-19.

This chain joins TRBV4-3 and TRBJ2-3; the match to TRBD2 covers 11 bases. Germline V gene data show CDR1 as LGHNA and CDR2 as YSLEER. This CDR3 is 17 amino acids long. V lost 2 bases to trimming and J lost 1 base; unmatched junction nucleotides: 5. CDR3: CASSQFPTSGGTDTQYF. CDR3 nucleotide sequence: TGCGCCAGCAGCCAATTTCCGACTAGCGGGGGCACAGATACGCAGTATTTT.

The genes are TRBV19 and TRBJ2-5; 9 positions agree with TRBD1. The V gene end was trimmed by 5 bases and the J gene end by 1 base; junction bases not matched to a gene: 11. The CDR3 loop spans 17 amino acids. The germline V gene has CDR1 LNHDA and CDR2 SQIVND (reference sequence). The CDR3 here is CASSPTPPGQGQETQYF. CDR3 in DNA: TGTGCCAGTAGTCCCACCCCACCGGGACAGGGCCAAGAGACCCAGTACTTC.

This rearrangement joins TRBV7-2 to TRBJ1-3; a weak D match, TRBD1 (5 bases). V was pared by 0 bases and J by 3 bases, with 9 bases between. Germline V lookup: CDR1 SGHTA, CDR2 FQGNSA. This CDR3 contains 15 residues. This chain's CDR3 is CASSLAGGFGNTIYF. CDR3 sequence (DNA): TGTGCCAGCAGCTTAGCGGGGGGTTTTGGAAACACCATATATTTT. The whole variable domain, remainder taken from reference TRBV7-2 and TRBJ1-3, is GAGVSQSPSNKVTEKGKDVELRCDPISGHTALYWYRQSLGQGLEFLIYFQGNSAPDKSGLPSDRFSAERTGGSVSTLTIQRTQQEDSAVYLCASSLAGGFGNTIYFGEGSWLTVV.

The chain has TRBV15 and TRBJ2-2; TRBD1 is a possible D gene (5 bases). V was clipped by 5 bases and J by 3 bases, with 10 bases between them. The CDR3 totals 14 residues. Looked up from germline, CDR1 is LNHNV and CDR2 is YYDKDF (reference sequence). CDR3 bases: TGTGCCACCAGCCCAGGGTCGTACACCGGGGAGCTGTTTTTT. This encodes CATSPGSYTGELFF.

The chain couples TRBV7-2 to TRBJ2-1; possibly TRBD2 for D (6 bases). The CDR3 loop spans 14 amino acids. Germline V CDR1 and CDR2: SGHTA, FQGNSA. V was shortened by 5 bases and J by 5 bases, with 13 bases between the two germline ends. For the CDR3, the DNA is TGTGCCAGCAGCACGGAGCGGGCTAACAATGAGCAGTTCTTC. Translating it yields CASSTERANNEQFF.

V is TRBV5-1 and J is TRBJ1-6; 7 bases are shared with TRBD1. The CDR3 has 15 amino acids. CDR1 and CDR2 from the germline V gene are SGHRS and YFSETQ. Trimming took 0 bases from V and 10 from J; bases not matched to a gene: 7. The CDR3 DNA reads as TGCGCCAGCAGCTTGGCCCCGACAGGGAGATCACCCCTCCACTTT. It encodes CASSLAPTGRSPLHF.

V and J are TRBV30 and TRBJ1-1; 7 bases fit TRBD1. Germline V gene lookup returns CDR1 GTSNPN and CDR2 SVGIG (reference sequence). This CDR3 is built from 15 residues. The V segment lost 0 bases and the J segment 1 base; nucleotides outside the gene matches: 5. CDR3 DNA: TGTGCCTGGAGTGTACATCGGACAGGGAACACTGAAGCTTTCTTT. This translates into CAWSVHRTGNTEAFF.

The gene calls are TRBV6-2 or TRBV6-3 and TRBJ2-3, with D possibly matching TRBD2 (6 bases). CDR3 size: 17 residues. The germline gives CDR1 MNHEY, CDR2 SVGEGT. With 0 bases removed from V and 3 bases from J, the gap between germline ends came to 16 bases. CDR3 nucleotide sequence: TGTGCCAGCAGTTACTCGCACGGGACTGGGAGAACAGATACGCAGTATTTT. Translated: CASSYSHGTGRTDTQYF.

The chain couples TRBV9 to TRBJ2-3, with D tentatively TRBD2 (5 bases). The CDR3 consists of 15 residues. Trimming took 4 bases from V and 2 from J, leaving 14 bases between them. The germline V gene encodes CDR1 SGDLS and CDR2 YYNGEE. The CDR3 DNA reads as TGTGCCAGCAGCCCCACCCACGGACTCACAGATACGCAGTATTTT. Its protein product is CASSPTHGLTDTQYF.

The chain carries TRBV5-1 and TRBJ2-1; D possibly corresponds to TRBD1 (5 bases). Looked up from germline, CDR1 is SGHRS and CDR2 is YFSETQ. V was clipped by 1 base and J by 1 base, with 12 bases between them. CDR3 length: 16 amino acids. CDR3 loop: CASSLNQGRSYNEQFF. Written as DNA, the CDR3 is TGCGCCAGCAGCTTGAACCAGGGAAGGTCCTACAATGAGCAGTTCTTC.

This rearrangement joins TRBV6-2 or TRBV6-3 to TRBJ2-1, with unresolved D. CDR1 MNHEY and CDR2 SVGEGT come from the germline V gene. Trimming pared 3 bases from V and 5 bases from J, leaving 14 bases between. This CDR3 region has 15 residues. The DNA for the CDR3 is TGTGCCAGCAGTTATTGGGTTGGCACAGACAATGAGCAGTTCTTC. It specifies CASSYWVGTDNEQFF.

Concerning this clone itself: The same CDR3 can be traced to other DNA sequences in this sample. The CDR3 DNA reads as TGTGCCAGCAGCCCACAAGAGACCCAGTACTTC. Translating gives CASSPQETQYF. The chain is built from TRBV7-8 and TRBJ2-5; D gene unclear. The CDR3 has 11 residues. V gave up 5 bases and J gave up 2 bases, with 3 bases separating them. In germline, CDR1 is SGHVS, CDR2 FQNEAQ.

The chain has TRBV28 and TRBJ1-3; maybe TRBD1 (6 bases). Trimming shortened V by 7 bases and J by 0 bases, and 10 bases separated the two germline ends. Germline V lookup: CDR1 MDHEN, CDR2 SYDVKM. The CDR3 totals 14 residues. The CDR3 coding sequence is TGTGCCAGCAAACCGGGACACTCTGGAAACACCATATATTTT. Encoded protein: CASKPGHSGNTIYF.

This clone has a single count. The rearrangement links TRBV5-6 to TRBJ1-1, with no clear D. In germline, CDR1 is SGHDT, CDR2 YYEEEE. V lost 1 base, J lost 0 bases, and 10 bases lay in between. The CDR3 is 15 residues long. DNA for the CDR3: TGTGCCAGCAGCTTGAGGTTGGGCTTGAACACTGAAGCTTTCTTT. This translates into CASSLRLGLNTEAFF.

V gene TRBV7-2 combines with J gene TRBJ1-3; D is uncertain. The CDR3 has 13 residues. V gave up 3 bases and J gave up 9 bases, with 12 bases separating them. CDR1 SGHTA and CDR2 FQGNSA come from the germline V gene. CDR3 residues: CASSLPGSLTIYF. CDR3 nucleotide sequence: TGTGCCAGCAGCTTGCCGGGGTCACTCACCATATATTTT.

Only a few counts were recorded for this clone. V usage is TRBV6-4 and J usage is TRBJ1-1, with 7 bases aligning to TRBD1. The CDR3 has 13 amino acids. Germline-derived CDR1 and CDR2 are MRHNA and SNTAGT. The V and J ends lost 3 bases and 5 bases, in that order; junction bases with no gene match: 3. This CDR3 is CASSEDRTTEAFF. Written as DNA, the CDR3 is TGTGCCAGCAGTGAGGACAGGACGACTGAAGCTTTCTTT.

The chain carries TRBV29-1 and TRBJ2-2; D ambiguous. Germline V CDR1 and CDR2: SQVTM, ANQGSEA. V was shortened by 3 bases and J by 3 bases, with 11 bases between the two germline ends. The CDR3 totals 14 residues. The CDR3 region has the DNA TGCAGCGTTGATTCCCGAGGCCACACCGGGGAGCTGTTTTTT. This encodes CSVDSRGHTGELFF.

The chain uses TRBV7-2 and TRBJ1-2; 7 bases are a match to TRBD1. Germline lookup yields CDR1 SGHTA and CDR2 FQGNSA. This CDR3 is 16 amino acids long. The V segment lost 5 bases and the J segment 4 bases; nucleotides outside the gene matches: 13. CDR3 protein: CASSLAGQDRAYGYTF. DNA of the CDR3: TGTGCCAGCAGCCTGGCCGGACAGGACAGAGCCTATGGCTACACCTTC. The full variable domain, with the rest looked up from reference TRBV7-2 and TRBJ1-2, is GAGVSQSPSNKVTEKGKDVELRCDPISGHTALYWYRQSLGQGLEFLIYFQGNSAPDKSGLPSDRFSAERTGGSVSTLTIQRTQQEDSAVYLCASSLAGQDRAYGYTFGSGTRLTVV.

The CDR3 DNA reads TGTGCCACCAGTACGCCAGTCGGGGGGGCCCCCGGGGAGCTGTTTTTT. Residues: CATSTPVGGAPGELFF. The genes are TRBV24-1 and TRBJ2-2, with TRBD2 matching 8 bases. Germline trimming cut 6 bases from V and 6 bases from J; bases unmatched to any gene: 11. The CDR3 extends over 16 amino acids. Germline CDR1 and CDR2: KGHDR and SFDVKD.

The chain is built from TRBV3-1 (or the pseudogene TRBV3-2) and TRBJ1-2, with D possibly matching TRBD1 (6 bases). With 4 bases removed from V and 2 bases from J, the gap between germline ends came to 17 bases. The CDR3 contains 16 residues. CDR1 and CDR2 (germline): LGHDT, YNNKEL (reference sequence). The CDR3 loop is CASSRKQGIANYGYTF. The CDR3, as DNA: TGTGCCAGCAGCCGGAAACAGGGTATCGCCAACTATGGCTACACCTTC.

The CDR3 nucleotides read TGTGCCAGCAGTTCCCGATATTATAGACAGGGGATCTATGGCTACACCTTC. This codes for CASSSRYYRQGIYGYTF. This chain links TRBV28 with TRBJ1-2; 8 bases are shared with TRBD1. J lost 4 bases, V lost 4 bases, and 14 bases had no gene match. The CDR3 has 17 amino acids. The germline V gene encodes CDR1 MDHEN and CDR2 SYDVKM.

The V call is TRBV5-1, the J call TRBJ2-5; TRBD2 aligns across 14 bases. Looked up from germline, CDR1 is SGHRS and CDR2 is YFSETQ. The CDR3 extends over 18 amino acids. The junction had 13 bases not matched to a gene; V was cut back by 4 bases and J by 5 bases. The CDR3 reads CASSPGLAGGLLGETQYF. As DNA, the CDR3 is TGCGCCAGCAGCCCTGGACTAGCGGGGGGCTTATTAGGGGAGACCCAGTACTTC.

CDR3 residues: CATSDPTGANYGYTF. CDR3 nucleotide sequence: TGTGCCACCAGTGACCCGACAGGAGCTAACTATGGCTACACCTTC. The rearrangement uses TRBV24-1 and TRBJ1-2, with D maybe TRBD1 (6 bases). The CDR3 totals 15 residues. Trimming removed 4 bases from V and 0 bases from J, with 11 bases in between. Germline V lookup: CDR1 KGHDR, CDR2 SFDVKD.

This chain uses TRBV6-2 or TRBV6-3 with TRBJ2-3; 11 bases are shared with TRBD2. V was pared by 4 bases and J by 5 bases, with 20 bases of the junction left unmatched. The CDR3 extends over 20 amino acids. CDR1 is MNHEY, CDR2 SVGEGT, per germline. In DNA, the CDR3 is TGTGCCAGCAGTTTTCCCTCCTCCGGGACTAGCGGCCCCAACGGAGATACGCAGTATTTT. Its protein product is CASSFPSSGTSGPNGDTQYF.

V and J are TRBV7-3 and TRBJ2-2, with 7 positions matching TRBD1. Trimming cost V 0 bases and J 2 bases; bases outside gene matches: 12. Germline CDR1 reads SGHTA; CDR2 reads FQGTGA. The CDR3 length is 19 residues. The CDR3 sequence: CASSLTRRGLRRNTGELFF. The CDR3 region has the DNA TGTGCCAGCAGCTTAACCCGTAGGGGGCTAAGGAGAAACACCGGGGAGCTGTTTTTT.

The chain is built from TRBV15 and TRBJ1-2; a possible D gene is TRBD1 (5 bases). Germline lookup yields CDR1 LNHNV and CDR2 YYDKDF (reference sequence). The CDR3 is 14 residues long. V lost 1 base and J 8 bases, leaving 14 bases between the germline ends. CDR3 residues: CATSRGAGTRGYTF. CDR3 DNA: TGTGCCACCAGCAGAGGGGCGGGGACGCGAGGCTACACCTTC.

The rearrangement joins TRBV6-5 to TRBJ1-1; D may be TRBD1 (6 bases). CDR1 and CDR2 (germline): MNHEY, SVGAGI. This CDR3 region has 14 residues. Trimming took 7 bases from V and 6 from J, leaving 18 bases between them. The CDR3 loop is CASTRLGAGAEAFF. As DNA, the CDR3 is TGTGCCAGCACTAGGCTGGGGGCGGGCGCTGAAGCTTTCTTT.

V gene TRBV19 combines with J gene TRBJ2-1, with D tentatively TRBD1 (5 bases). V was pared by 3 bases and J by 6 bases, with 15 bases between. The V gene's germline CDR1 is LNHDA and CDR2 SQIVND (reference sequence). CDR3 length: 15 amino acids. CDR3 sequence: CASSMTGQGGNEQFF. The CDR3 nucleotides are TGTGCCAGTAGTATGACTGGGCAGGGCGGCAATGAGCAGTTCTTC.

The chain joins TRBV3-1 (or the pseudogene TRBV3-2) to TRBJ2-1; tentative D call: TRBD2 (5 bases). Trimming cost V 0 bases and J 0 bases, with 6 bases left between them. CDR3 length: 15 residues. Per germline, CDR1 LGHDT and CDR2 YNNKEL (reference sequence). CDR3 sequence: CASSQDGSSYNEQFF. Written as DNA, the CDR3 is TGTGCCAGCAGCCAAGATGGGAGCTCCTACAATGAGCAGTTCTTC.